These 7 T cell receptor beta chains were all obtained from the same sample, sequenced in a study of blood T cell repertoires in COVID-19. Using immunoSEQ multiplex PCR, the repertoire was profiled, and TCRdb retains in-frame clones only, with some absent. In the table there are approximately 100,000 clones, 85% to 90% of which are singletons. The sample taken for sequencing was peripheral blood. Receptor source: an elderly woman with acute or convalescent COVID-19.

CDR3: CASSLLDSGPDEAFF. CDR3 sequence (DNA): TGTGCCAGCAGCCTACTGGACAGTGGGCCGGATGAAGCTTTCTTT. The chain employs TRBV9 and TRBJ1-1; the D gene is possibly TRBD1 (6 bases). V was clipped by 4 bases and J by 7 bases, with 20 bases between them. Germline CDR1 reads SGDLS; CDR2 reads YYNGEE. CDR3 length: 15 amino acids.

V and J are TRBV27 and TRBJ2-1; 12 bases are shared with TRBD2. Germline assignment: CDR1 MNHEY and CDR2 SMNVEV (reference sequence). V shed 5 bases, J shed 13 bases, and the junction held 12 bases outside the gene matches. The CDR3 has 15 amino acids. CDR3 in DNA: TGTGCCAGCAGTACGAGGTTACTAGCGGGGGGCTTACAGTTCTTC. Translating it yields CASSTRLLAGGLQFF.

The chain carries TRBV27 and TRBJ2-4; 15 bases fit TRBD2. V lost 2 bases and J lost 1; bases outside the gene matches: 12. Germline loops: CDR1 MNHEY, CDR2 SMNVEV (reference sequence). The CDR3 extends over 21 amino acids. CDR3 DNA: TGTGCCAGCAGTTTAACAGGACTAGCGGGGGGGCGGAGGGTTGCCAAAAACATTCAGTACTTC. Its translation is CASSLTGLAGGRRVAKNIQYF.

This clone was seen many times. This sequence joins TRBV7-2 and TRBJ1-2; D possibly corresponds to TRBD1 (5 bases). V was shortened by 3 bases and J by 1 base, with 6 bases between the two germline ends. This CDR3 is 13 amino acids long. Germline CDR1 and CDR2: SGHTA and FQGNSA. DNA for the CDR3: TGTGCCAGCAGCTTGGGGGGTAACTATGGCTACACCTTC. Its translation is CASSLGGNYGYTF.

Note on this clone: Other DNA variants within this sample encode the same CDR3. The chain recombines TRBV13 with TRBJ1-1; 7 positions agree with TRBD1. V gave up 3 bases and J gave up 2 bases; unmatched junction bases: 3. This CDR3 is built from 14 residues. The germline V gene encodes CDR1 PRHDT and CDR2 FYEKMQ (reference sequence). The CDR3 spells CASSFRQGNTEAFF. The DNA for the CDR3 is TGTGCCAGCAGCTTCCGACAGGGTAACACTGAAGCTTTCTTT.

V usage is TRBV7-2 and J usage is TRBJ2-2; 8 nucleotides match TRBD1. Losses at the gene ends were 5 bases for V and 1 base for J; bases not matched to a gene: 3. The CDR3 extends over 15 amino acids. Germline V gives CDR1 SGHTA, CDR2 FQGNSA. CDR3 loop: CASSLDRVNTGELFF. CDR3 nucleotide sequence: TGTGCCAGCAGCCTGGACAGGGTGAACACCGGGGAGCTGTTTTTT.

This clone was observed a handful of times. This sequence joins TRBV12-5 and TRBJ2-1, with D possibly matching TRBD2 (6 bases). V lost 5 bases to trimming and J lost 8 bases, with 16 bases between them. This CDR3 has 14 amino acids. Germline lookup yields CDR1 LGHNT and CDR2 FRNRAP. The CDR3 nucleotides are TGTGCTAGTGGTAGAGGAGCGGGTTTCGATGAGCAGTTCTTC. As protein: CASGRGAGFDEQFF. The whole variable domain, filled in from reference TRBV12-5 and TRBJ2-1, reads DARVTQTPRHKVTEMGQEVTMRCQPILGHNTVFWYRQTMMQGLELLAYFRNRAPLDDSGMPKDRFSAEMPDATLATLKIQPSEPRDSAVYFCASGRGAGFDEQFFGPGTRLTVL.